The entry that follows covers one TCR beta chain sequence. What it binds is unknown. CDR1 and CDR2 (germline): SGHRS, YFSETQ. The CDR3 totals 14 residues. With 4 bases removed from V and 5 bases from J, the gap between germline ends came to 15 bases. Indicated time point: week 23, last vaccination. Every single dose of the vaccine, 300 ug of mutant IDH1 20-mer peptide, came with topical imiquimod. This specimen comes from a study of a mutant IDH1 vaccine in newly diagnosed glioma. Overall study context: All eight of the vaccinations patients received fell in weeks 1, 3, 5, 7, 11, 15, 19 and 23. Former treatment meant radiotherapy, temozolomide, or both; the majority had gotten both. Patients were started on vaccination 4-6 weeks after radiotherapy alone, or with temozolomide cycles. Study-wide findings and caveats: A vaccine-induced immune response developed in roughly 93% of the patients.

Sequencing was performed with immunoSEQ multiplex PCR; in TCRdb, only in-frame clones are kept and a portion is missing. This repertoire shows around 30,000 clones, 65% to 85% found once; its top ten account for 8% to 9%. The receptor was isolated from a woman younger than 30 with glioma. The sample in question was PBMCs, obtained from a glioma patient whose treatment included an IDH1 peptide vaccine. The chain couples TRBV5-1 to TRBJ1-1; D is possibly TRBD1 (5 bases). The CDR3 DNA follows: TGCGCCAGCAGCGATGATACAGGAGGAACTGAAGCTTTCTTT. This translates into CASSDDTGGTEAFF.